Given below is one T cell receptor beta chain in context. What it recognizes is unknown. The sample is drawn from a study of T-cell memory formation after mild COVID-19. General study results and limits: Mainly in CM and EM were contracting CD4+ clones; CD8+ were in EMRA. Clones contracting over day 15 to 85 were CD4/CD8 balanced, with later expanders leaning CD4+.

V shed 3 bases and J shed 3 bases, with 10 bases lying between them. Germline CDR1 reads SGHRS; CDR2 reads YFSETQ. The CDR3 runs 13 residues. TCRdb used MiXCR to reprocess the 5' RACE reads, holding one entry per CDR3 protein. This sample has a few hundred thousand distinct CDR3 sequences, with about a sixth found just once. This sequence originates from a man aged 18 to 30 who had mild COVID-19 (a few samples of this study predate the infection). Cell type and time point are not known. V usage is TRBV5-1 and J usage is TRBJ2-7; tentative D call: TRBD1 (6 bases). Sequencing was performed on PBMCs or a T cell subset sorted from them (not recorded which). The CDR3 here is CASSSDRIYEQYF. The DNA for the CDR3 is TGCGCCAGCAGCTCGGACAGAATCTACGAGCAGTACTTC. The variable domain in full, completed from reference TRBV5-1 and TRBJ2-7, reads KAGVTQTPRYLIKTRGQQVTLSCSPISGHRSVSWYQQTPGQGLQFLFEYFSETQRNKGNFPGRFSGRQFSNSRSEMNVSTLELGDSALYLCASSSDRIYEQYFGPGTRLTVT.